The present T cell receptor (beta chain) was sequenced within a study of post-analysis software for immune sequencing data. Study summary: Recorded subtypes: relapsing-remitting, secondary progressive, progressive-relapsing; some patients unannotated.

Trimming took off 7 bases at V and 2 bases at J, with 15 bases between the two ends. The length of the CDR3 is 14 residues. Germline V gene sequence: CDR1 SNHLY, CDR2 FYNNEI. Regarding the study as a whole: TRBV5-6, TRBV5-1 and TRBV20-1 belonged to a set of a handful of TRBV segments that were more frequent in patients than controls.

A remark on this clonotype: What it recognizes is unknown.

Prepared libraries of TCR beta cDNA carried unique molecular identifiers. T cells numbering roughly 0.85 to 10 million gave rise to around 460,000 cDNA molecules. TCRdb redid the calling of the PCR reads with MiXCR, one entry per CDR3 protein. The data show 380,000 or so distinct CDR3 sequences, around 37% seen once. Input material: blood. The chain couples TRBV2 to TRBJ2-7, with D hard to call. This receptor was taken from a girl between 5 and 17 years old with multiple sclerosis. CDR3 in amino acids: CASMKGTATYEQYF. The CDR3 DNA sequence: TGTGCCAGCATGAAGGGAACAGCGACCTACGAGCAGTACTTC.